These T cell receptor beta chains were read from a single sample in a study of cytomegalovirus exposure and HLA in healthy donors. Some clones are missing from TCRdb's copy, which holds only in-frame ones; the method was immunoSEQ multiplex PCR. Of tens of thousands of clones detected, roughly 80% appear once; the ten largest clones hold about a tenth. The source material was PBMCs. These receptors were taken from a human donor in good health. Each CDR3 is given with its conserved first and last residue. The order of the fields is CDR3 DNA, CDR3 protein, clone size, D gene, V gene, J gene. D genes are given only for firm matches. Part of the rows lack a size; the others show once, few, many or a class for expanded clones.

TGTGCCAGCAGCCTAGAAGCGTGGCCGAATGAGCAGTTCTTC,CASSLEAWPNEQFF,NA,NA,TRBV7-2,TRBJ2-1
TGTGCCAGCTCACCAAACAGGGCGGGAAACACCATATATTTT,CASSPNRAGNTIYF,NA,NA,TRBV18,TRBJ1-3
TGTGCCAGCAGTTGGGCAGGGGTGGAGACCCAGTACTTC,CASSWAGVETQYF,NA,NA,TRBV6-5,TRBJ2-5
TGCGCCAGCAGCCACGGAGTAGCGGGAAAAGAGACCCAGTACTTC,CASSHGVAGKETQYF,NA,TRBD2,TRBV4-1,TRBJ2-5
TGTGCCAGCAGCCAAGATTCAAGGGGTTCGTTGTATCAGCCCCAGCATTTT,CASSQDSRGSLYQPQHF,NA,NA,TRBV4-2,TRBJ1-5
TGTGCCAGCAGTGAAGCGGAGACAGGGGGTCAGCCCCAGCATTTT,CASSEAETGGQPQHF,NA,TRBD1,TRBV6-1,TRBJ1-5
TGCGCCAGCAGCTTGGTGCCTAGCGGGGGAGAGACCCAGTACTTC,CASSLVPSGGETQYF,NA,TRBD2,TRBV5-1,TRBJ2-5
TGCGCCAGCAGCCAGACTTACGGGGGGCGTGAGCAGTTCTTC,CASSQTYGGREQFF,few,NA,TRBV4-1,TRBJ2-1
TGTGCCAGCAGCTTGGCCATACAGGGGGCCGATTCACCCCTCCACTTT,CASSLAIQGADSPLHF,NA,TRBD1,TRBV5-5,TRBJ1-6
TGCGCCAGCAACTACGGAAGTTCCCCAGATACGCAGTATTTT,CASNYGSSPDTQYF,once,NA,TRBV5-1,TRBJ2-3
TGTGCCAGCAGCCCTGGACTAGCGGACTACGAGCAGTACTTC,CASSPGLADYEQYF,NA,TRBD2,TRBV13,TRBJ2-7
TGTGCCAGCAGCGTAGGAGGCTTGGAGGCCGGTGGCTACACCTTC,CASSVGGLEAGGYTF,NA,NA,TRBV9,TRBJ1-2
TGCAGCGTTGATGGCGGGGGGACAGATACGCAGTATTTT,CSVDGGGTDTQYF,NA,TRBD2,TRBV29-1,TRBJ2-3
TGCGCCAGCAGCCAAGTTGGCGGAACCTATGGCTACACCTTC,CASSQVGGTYGYTF,NA,NA,TRBV4-3,TRBJ1-2
TGTGCCAGCAGAGCGGACAGGTTTGGAGGCTACACCTTC,CASRADRFGGYTF,few,TRBD1,TRBV28,TRBJ1-2
TGCGCCAGCAGCTTAGCCTCTACTACCTTGGATACGCAGTATTTT,CASSLASTTLDTQYF,NA,NA,TRBV5-1,TRBJ2-3
TGTGCCAGCAGTCCACATCCCGGACAGGGATTAGGACAGCCCCAGCATTTT,CASSPHPGQGLGQPQHF,few,TRBD1,TRBV27,TRBJ1-5
TGTGCCAGCAGTATAAGACTAGGGGACCAAGAGACCCAGTACTTC,CASSIRLGDQETQYF,NA,NA,TRBV6-5,TRBJ2-5
TGTGCCAGCAGCTTTTCAGCGGGCCACACCGGGGAGCTGTTTTTT,CASSFSAGHTGELFF,NA,NA,TRBV11-2,TRBJ2-2
TGCGCCAGCAGCCAGGGACAGGGAGGCAATTCACCCCTCCACTTT,CASSQGQGGNSPLHF,NA,TRBD1,TRBV5-1,TRBJ1-6
TGTGCCAGCAGCTTGCTGTATAGGGACAGGGACACCGGGGAGCTGTTTTTT,CASSLLYRDRDTGELFF,NA,TRBD1,TRBV5-7,TRBJ2-2
TGTGCCAGTAATCCAGGGACTAGCGCCCACAATGAGCAGTTCTTC,CASNPGTSAHNEQFF,NA,TRBD2,TRBV19,TRBJ2-1
TGCAGCGCCGAGGGGGGGGGTCAGAACACTGAAGCTTTCTTT,CSAEGGGQNTEAFF,few,NA,TRBV29-1,TRBJ1-1
TGCAGCGTTAGGACAGGGGGTGATTCACCCCTCCACTTT,CSVRTGGDSPLHF,NA,TRBD1,TRBV29-1,TRBJ1-6
TGTGCCAGCAGTTTATCGGGACAGGGGCGCAATCAGCCCCAGCATTTT,CASSLSGQGRNQPQHF,NA,TRBD1,TRBV27,TRBJ1-5
TGTGCCAGCAGTTATACACAGGGAACTAATGAAAAACTGTTTTTT,CASSYTQGTNEKLFF,NA,NA,TRBV11-2,TRBJ1-4
TGTGCCAGTAGTATGCGACAGGCGATGAGGGACACTGAAGCTTTCTTT,CASSMRQAMRDTEAFF,NA,NA,TRBV19,TRBJ1-1
TGTGCCAGCAGTTACGGCACAGGGAACATGAACACTGAAGCTTTCTTT,CASSYGTGNMNTEAFF,few,NA,TRBV6-6,TRBJ1-1
TGTGCCAGCAGCGAACACGGGACAGGGGCAACTGAAGCTTTCTTT,CASSEHGTGATEAFF,NA,TRBD1,TRBV9,TRBJ1-1
TGCGCCAGCAGTAAAAGTGGGACTGAAAGCTCCTACGAGCAGTACTTC,CASSKSGTESSYEQYF,NA,NA,TRBV23-1,TRBJ2-7
TGTGCCAGCAGTGAATGGACAGTTGGTAATTCACCCCTCCACTTT,CASSEWTVGNSPLHF,NA,NA,TRBV6-1,TRBJ1-6
TGTGCCAGCTCACCTGACAGGGGCGGCACTGAAGCTTTCTTT,CASSPDRGGTEAFF,NA,TRBD1,TRBV18,TRBJ1-1
TGTGCCAGCAGCTTACACAGGGGCAATTCACCCCTCCACTTT,CASSLHRGNSPLHF,NA,TRBD1,TRBV7-3,TRBJ1-6
TGTGCCAGCAGCCTCCTACAGACAACTAATGAAAAACTGTTTTTT,CASSLLQTTNEKLFF,NA,NA,TRBV28,TRBJ1-4
TGTGCCAGCAGTGTCCGGGAGAACACTGAAGCTTTCTTT,CASSVRENTEAFF,NA,NA,TRBV6-4,TRBJ1-1
TGTGCCAGCTCACCACAGGGAGTAGGGTACAATGAGCAGTTCTTC,CASSPQGVGYNEQFF,once,NA,TRBV18,TRBJ2-1
TGTGCCAGCAGCTCGCGGATAGCCCTAAATCAGCCCCAGCATTTT,CASSSRIALNQPQHF,once,NA,TRBV7-2,TRBJ1-5
TGTGCCAGCAGCGCCGACGGGGAAGGACTAGCGGGCACAGATACGCAGTATTTT,CASSADGEGLAGTDTQYF,NA,TRBD2,TRBV5-6,TRBJ2-3
TGTGCCCTGAGCGGGATGCCGGGGACCGGGGAGCTGTTTTTT,CALSGMPGTGELFF,NA,TRBD2,TRBV19,TRBJ2-2
TGCGCCAGCAGCCACGGGACAGGGAGGAGAACCCAGTACTTC,CASSHGTGRRTQYF,NA,TRBD1,TRBV4-1,TRBJ2-5
TGTGCCAGCAGCCCGGCAGGGACATTTAATTCACCCCTCCACTTT,CASSPAGTFNSPLHF,NA,NA,TRBV6-5,TRBJ1-6
TGTGCCAGCAGGGACCCGGGACAGGGGACACCCCTCCACTTT,CASRDPGQGTPLHF,NA,TRBD1,TRBV6-5,TRBJ1-6
TGTGCCAGCGTTCGGGACAGGGAACTTTCCTACGAGCAGTACTTC,CASVRDRELSYEQYF,NA,TRBD1,TRBV6-1,TRBJ2-7
TGCGCCAGCAGCTTGGTAAGGCAGGGCGCATTATCCTACGAGCAGTACTTC,CASSLVRQGALSYEQYF,few,NA,TRBV5-1,TRBJ2-7